This T cell receptor (beta chain) was recovered during a study of T cell responses to AZD1222 COVID-19 vaccine (dated by TCRdb to about 2021). Regarding the research as a whole: AZD1222 recipients with second doses at about 4 weeks or about 12 weeks were pooled, because spike-specific TCR depth and breadth did not differ between schedules. A total of under 250 trial participants underwent TCR sequencing, of whom 207 had received two doses of AZD1222 and approximately 26 had received two doses of the MenACWY control vaccine. Trial participants were enrolled by age into 18-55, 56-69 and 70-plus year subgroups, with approximately 160, 26 and 62 TCR-sequenced participants respectively. Overall study outcomes, separate from this receptor: Most participants were white British and females outnumbered males, and the authors suggested that clonal diversity may have been underestimated. In the small 56-69-year group, the increase in depth fell short of significance, most likely because of low power. No day 14 peak-response samples were available, so repertoires were characterized only after the peak T cell response. CD4 TCRs associated with the vaccine covered the entire spike protein, and the dominant responses were in regions 160-218 and 743-854. Conclusions about previously exposed vaccinees are limited, since just 6 or 7 AZD1222 recipients were seropositive for SARS-CoV-2 at baseline. Spike-specific TCR breadth and depth rose significantly after two AZD1222 doses compared with day 0 and with MenACWY recipients. Nearly half of unique spike-specific TCRs reportedly recognized epitopes outside regions mutated in the B.1.351 and B.1.1.7 variants.

Sequences SGHNT (CDR1) and YYREEE (CDR2) are obtained from the germline V gene (reference sequence). Counted from cysteine to phenylalanine, this CDR3 has 14 amino acids. The kept DNA is CDR3 alone, 42 bases in frame from the first base. Trimming removed 0 bases from V and 4 bases from J, leaving 11 bases between the germline ends. The CDR3 regions of human TCRbeta chains were analyzed by immunosequencing. Under the source paper's analysis protocol: Repertoire TCRs were checked for matches against a reference library of SARS-CoV-2-specific TCRs that had been generated using the MIRA antigen-specificity platform. Breadth was defined as the fraction of unique TCRs that were SARS-CoV-2-associated, and depth was defined as the fraction of total T cells that were SARS-CoV-2-associated. Using the MIRA data, each spike-specific TCR was mapped to the spike region that the TCR reacts to and placed in a CD4 or CD8 class. Log10-transformed breadth and depth values were compared by one-way ANOVA with Sidak's multiple comparisons tests. Here the immuneACCESS table is served through TCRdb, limited to in-frame sequences with V and J called. Missing clones are a known gap in these copies; in checked studies unresolved V genes cover under half, and the rest lacks a known reason. Clone size and V and J calls were adopted from that table, with D and trimming inferred from the DNA. The sample table contains around 140,000 clones; only one count was recorded for roughly 92% of them. The ten largest clones take up around 1.8% of the sample.

This sample's time point label indicates: baseline before first vaccination. Samples from vaccinated people were obtained from the UK trials COV001 and COV002, which included a single-blind randomized controlled phase 2/3 trial of AZD1222 (ChAdOx1 nCoV-19) in healthy adults. For TCRbeta chain sequencing, PBMC samples were collected from trial participants at day 0 and at day 28 after the second dose. A note on this clone: What this receptor recognizes is not known. Per-base qualities were not stored, and no clone one base away is much larger.

The material sequenced was peripheral blood, taken on day 0 of AZD1222 vaccination. The chain employs TRBV5-4 and TRBJ2-7; the best D guess is TRBD1, with 5 bases matching. This clonotype originated in an adult in good health. The CDR3 in this case is CASSLEGLGYEQYF. The DNA reads TGTGCCAGCAGCTTGGAGGGGCTGGGTTACGAGCAGTACTTC.